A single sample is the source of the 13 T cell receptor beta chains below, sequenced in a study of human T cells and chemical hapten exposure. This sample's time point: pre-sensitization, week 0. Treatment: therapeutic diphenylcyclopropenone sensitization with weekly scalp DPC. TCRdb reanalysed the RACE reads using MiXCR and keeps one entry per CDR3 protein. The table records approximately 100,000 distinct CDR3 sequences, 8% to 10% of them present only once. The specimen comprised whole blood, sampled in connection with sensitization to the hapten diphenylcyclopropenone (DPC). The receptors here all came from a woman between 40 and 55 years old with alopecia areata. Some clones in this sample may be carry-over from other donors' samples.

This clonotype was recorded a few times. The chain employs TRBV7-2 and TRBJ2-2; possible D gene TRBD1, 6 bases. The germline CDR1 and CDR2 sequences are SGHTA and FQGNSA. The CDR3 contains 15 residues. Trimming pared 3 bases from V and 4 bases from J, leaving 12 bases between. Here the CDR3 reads CASSFQGMSTGELFF. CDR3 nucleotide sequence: TGTGCCAGCAGCTTCCAGGGGATGTCCACCGGGGAGCTGTTTTTT.

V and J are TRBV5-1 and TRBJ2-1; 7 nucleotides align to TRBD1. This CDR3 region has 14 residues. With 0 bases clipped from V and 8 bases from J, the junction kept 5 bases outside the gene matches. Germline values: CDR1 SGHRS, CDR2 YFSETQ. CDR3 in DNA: TGCGCCAGCAGCTTGGGACAGGGTGGGGATGAGCAGTTCTTC. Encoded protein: CASSLGQGGDEQFF.

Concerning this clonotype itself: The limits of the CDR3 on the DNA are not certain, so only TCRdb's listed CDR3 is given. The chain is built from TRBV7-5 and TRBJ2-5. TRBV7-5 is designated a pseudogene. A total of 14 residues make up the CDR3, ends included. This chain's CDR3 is CISVPPWLSETQYF.

DNA of the CDR3: TGTGCCAGCAGTCTCCGGGACGTGTTCTCTGGAAACACCATATATTTT. Translating gives CASSLRDVFSGNTIYF. The chain joins TRBV28 to TRBJ1-3, with a tentative D call TRBD1 (5 bases). V was pared by 5 bases and J by 0 bases, with 14 bases between. Germline CDR1 is MDHEN and CDR2 is SYDVKM. This CDR3 region has 16 residues.

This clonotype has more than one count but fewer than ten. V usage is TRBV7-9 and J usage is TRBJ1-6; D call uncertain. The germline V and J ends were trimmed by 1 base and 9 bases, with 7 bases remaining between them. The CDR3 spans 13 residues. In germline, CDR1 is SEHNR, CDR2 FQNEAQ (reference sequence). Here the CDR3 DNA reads TGTGCCAGCAGCTTAGAAGAGGCTTCACCCCTCCACTTT. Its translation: CASSLEEASPLHF.

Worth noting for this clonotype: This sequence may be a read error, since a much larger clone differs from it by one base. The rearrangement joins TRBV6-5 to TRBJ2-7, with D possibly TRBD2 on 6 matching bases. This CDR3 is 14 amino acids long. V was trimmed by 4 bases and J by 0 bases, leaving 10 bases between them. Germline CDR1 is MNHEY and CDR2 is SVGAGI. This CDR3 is CASSWDCSSYEQYF. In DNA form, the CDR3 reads TGTGCCAGCAGTTGGGACTGTTCCTCCTACGAGCAGTACTTC.

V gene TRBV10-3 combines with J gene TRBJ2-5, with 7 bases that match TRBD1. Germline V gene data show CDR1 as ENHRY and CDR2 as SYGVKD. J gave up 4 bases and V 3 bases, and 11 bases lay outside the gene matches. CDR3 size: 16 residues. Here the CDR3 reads CAISELIVGGTETQYF. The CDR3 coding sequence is TGTGCCATCAGTGAATTGATCGTAGGGGGCACAGAGACCCAGTACTTC.

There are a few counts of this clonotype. CDR3 loop: CASCRQMDTEAFF. The CDR3 DNA sequence: TGTGCCAGCTGCAGACAGATGGATACTGAAGCTTTCTTT. The rearrangement links TRBV18 to TRBJ1-1; TRBD1 might be the D (5 bases). The V end lost 7 bases, the J end lost 5 bases, and 14 bases lay between the germline ends. The CDR3 length is 13 residues. Germline V gene sequence: CDR1 KGHSH, CDR2 LQKENI.

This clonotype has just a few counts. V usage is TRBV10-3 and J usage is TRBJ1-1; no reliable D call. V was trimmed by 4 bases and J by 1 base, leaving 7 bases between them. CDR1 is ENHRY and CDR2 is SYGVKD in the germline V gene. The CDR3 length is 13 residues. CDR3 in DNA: TGTGCCATCAGTGCATCAGGGAACACTGAAGCTTTCTTT. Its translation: CAISASGNTEAFF.

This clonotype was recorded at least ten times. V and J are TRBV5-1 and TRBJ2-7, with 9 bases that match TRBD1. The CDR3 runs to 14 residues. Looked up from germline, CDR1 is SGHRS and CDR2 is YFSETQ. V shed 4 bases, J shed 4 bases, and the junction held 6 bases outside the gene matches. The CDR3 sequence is CASSPRTGEYEQYF. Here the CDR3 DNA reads TGCGCCAGCAGCCCCAGGACAGGGGAATACGAGCAGTACTTC. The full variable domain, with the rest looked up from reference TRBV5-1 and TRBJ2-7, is KAGVTQTPRYLIKTRGQQVTLSCSPISGHRSVSWYQQTPGQGLQFLFEYFSETQRNKGNFPGRFSGRQFSNSRSEMNVSTLELGDSALYLCASSPRTGEYEQYFGPGTRLTVT.

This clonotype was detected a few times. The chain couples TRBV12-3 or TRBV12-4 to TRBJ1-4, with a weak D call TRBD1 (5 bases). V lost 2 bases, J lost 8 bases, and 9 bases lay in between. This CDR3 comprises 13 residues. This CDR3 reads CASSLTGKEKLFF. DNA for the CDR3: TGTGCCAGCAGTTTAACAGGAAAGGAAAAACTGTTTTTT.

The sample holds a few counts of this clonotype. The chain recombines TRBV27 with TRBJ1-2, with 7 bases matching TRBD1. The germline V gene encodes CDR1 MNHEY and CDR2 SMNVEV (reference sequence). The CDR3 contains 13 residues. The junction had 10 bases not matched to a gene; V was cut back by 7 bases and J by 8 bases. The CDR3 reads CASTQTGHGGYTF. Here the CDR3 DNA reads TGTGCCAGCACCCAGACAGGGCACGGCGGCTACACCTTC.

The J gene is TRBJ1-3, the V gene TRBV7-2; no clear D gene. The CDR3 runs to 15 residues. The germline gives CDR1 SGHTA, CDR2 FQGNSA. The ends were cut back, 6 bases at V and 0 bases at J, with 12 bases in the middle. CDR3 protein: CASRVEFHSGNTIYF. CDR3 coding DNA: TGTGCCAGCAGGGTTGAATTCCACTCTGGAAACACCATATATTTT.